The 22 T cell receptor beta chains below all came from one sample that was sequenced in a study of lymphopenia after photon versus proton radiotherapy. Measured with immunoSEQ multiplex PCR; TCRdb has only the in-frame clones, and not every one. Of 15,000 or so clones in the sample, about 79% were seen once. This sample comprised peripheral blood, obtained from a patient treated with proton-based radiotherapy. The receptors come from a man between 65 and 85 years old with pancreatic cancer.

This clone appeared a single time. The V and J genes are TRBV4-1 and TRBJ1-4; the D gene is possibly TRBD1 (6 bases). The ends were cut back, 4 bases at V and 8 bases at J, with 17 bases in the middle. Germline V gene lookup returns CDR1 MGHRA and CDR2 YSYEKL. The CDR3 runs to 15 residues. The chain's CDR3 is CASSPWGRGREKLFF. The CDR3 DNA is TGCGCCAGCAGCCCTTGGGGCAGGGGTCGGGAAAAACTGTTTTTT.

This clone occurred a few times. The chain uses TRBV4-1 and TRBJ1-5, with D possibly matching TRBD1 (6 bases). V lost 2 bases and J lost 0, with 11 bases in between. The CDR3 loop spans 16 amino acids. Per the germline V gene, CDR1 is MGHRA and CDR2 is YSYEKL. In nucleotides, the CDR3 is TGCGCCAGCAGCCAAAGGGGGGACTATAGCAATCAGCCCCAGCATTTT. It is translated as CASSQRGDYSNQPQHF.

The CDR3 loop reads CASSLRYLPGQGYEQYF. CDR3 coding DNA: TGTGCCAGCAGTTTAAGGTATCTCCCGGGACAGGGCTACGAGCAGTACTTC. The chain combines TRBV27 with TRBJ2-7; 9 nucleotides line up with TRBD1. CDR1 and CDR2 from the germline V gene are MNHEY and SMNVEV (reference sequence). CDR3 length: 17 amino acids. V lost 2 bases, J lost 3 bases, and 11 bases stayed unmatched.

A remark on this clone: Within the sample, other DNA sequences also encode this same CDR3. The V gene is TRBV5-6, the J gene TRBJ1-2, with D perhaps matching TRBD1 (5 bases). The CDR3 runs to 13 residues. V lost 0 bases and J 2 bases, leaving 5 bases between the germline ends. The germline V gene encodes CDR1 SGHDT and CDR2 YYEEEE. CDR3 nucleotide sequence: TGTGCCAGCAGCTTGGGGGGGAACTATGGCTACACCTTC. Its translation: CASSLGGNYGYTF. The variable domain in full, with the rest retrieved from reference TRBV5-6 and TRBJ1-2, is DAGVTQSPTHLIKTRGQQVTLRCSPKSGHDTVSWYQQALGQGPQFIFQYYEEEERQRGNFPDRFSGHQFPNYSSELNVNALLLGDSALYLCASSLGGNYGYTFGSGTRLTVV.

This clone was observed a single time. The chain carries TRBV6-1 and TRBJ1-2, with TRBD1 identical over 7 bases. With V trimmed by 6 bases and J by 8 bases, 9 bases remained unmatched. Germline values: CDR1 MNHNS, CDR2 SASEGT. The CDR3 runs 13 residues. The DNA for the CDR3 is TGTGCCAGCAGAACAACAGGGGTGGGAGGCTACACCTTC. The encoded protein is CASRTTGVGGYTF.

The chain carries TRBV7-2 and TRBJ1-2; a weak D match, TRBD1 (5 bases). CDR1 is SGHTA, CDR2 FQGNSA, per germline. The CDR3 is 15 residues long. V shed 2 bases and J shed 8 bases, with 18 bases lying between them. The CDR3 region is CASSLTAGSRRGYTF. The CDR3 DNA is TGTGCCAGCAGCTTAACCGCAGGGTCCCGCCGGGGCTACACCTTC.

This clone was observed a few times. J is TRBJ2-1 and V is TRBV5-1; 8 bases fit TRBD2. CDR3 length equals 14 residues. Germline assignment: CDR1 SGHRS and CDR2 YFSETQ. The V segment lost 2 bases and the J segment 7 bases; nucleotides outside the gene matches: 5. CDR3 in DNA: TGCGCCAGCAGCTTCGGGGGGGCCTTGAATGAGCAGTTCTTC. This gives the protein CASSFGGALNEQFF.

The rearrangement uses TRBV7-6 and TRBJ2-2; D gene uncertain. Germline loops: CDR1 SGHVS, CDR2 FNYEAQ. This CDR3 comprises 16 residues. Trimming took 3 bases from V and 5 from J, leaving 16 bases between them. The CDR3 DNA follows: TGTGCCAGCAGCTTTCAGAGTGGATCGCTGACCGGGGAGCTGTTTTTT. Translation: CASSFQSGSLTGELFF.

The chain has TRBV14 and TRBJ2-1; 7 bases fit TRBD2. Germline assignment: CDR1 SGHDN and CDR2 FVKESK. There are 18 residues in the CDR3. Losses at the gene ends were 2 bases for V and 3 bases for J; bases not matched to a gene: 13. CDR3: CASSQMPPGREVYNEQFF. CDR3 coding DNA: TGTGCCAGCAGCCAAATGCCCCCGGGACGGGAGGTCTACAATGAGCAGTTCTTC.

The chain employs TRBV27 and TRBJ1-3; D is perhaps TRBD1 (5 bases). The V end lost 10 bases, the J end lost 0 bases, and 10 bases lay between the germline ends. This CDR3 region has 13 residues. In germline, CDR1 is MNHEY, CDR2 SMNVEV (reference sequence). The CDR3, as DNA: TGTGCCACCGGGGCGTCCTCTGGAAACACCATATATTTT. It specifies CATGASSGNTIYF.

The chain employs TRBV4-1 and TRBJ1-1; D remains unclear. The CDR3 loop spans 14 amino acids. Germline V gene lookup returns CDR1 MGHRA and CDR2 YSYEKL. Deletions cut 4 bases from V and 4 bases from J, with 13 bases between. The CDR3 DNA follows: TGCGCCAGCAGCCTACGGTCCGTCAGCACTGAAGCTTTCTTT. Translated, it gives CASSLRSVSTEAFF.

The chain has TRBV19 and TRBJ2-7; 8 bases fit TRBD1. This CDR3 has 16 amino acids. Trimming cost V 6 bases and J 0 bases; bases outside gene matches: 10. Germline V CDR1 and CDR2: LNHDA, SQIVND (reference sequence). In DNA form, the CDR3 reads TGTGCCAGTAGCGGCCCGGGACAGGAAAGCTCCTACGAGCAGTACTTC. Translated: CASSGPGQESSYEQYF.

This rearrangement joins TRBV11-2 to TRBJ1-2, with D unresolved. Germline V lookup: CDR1 SGHAT, CDR2 FQNNGV. The CDR3 contains 14 residues. Between the trimmed V and J ends, which lost 0 bases and 12 bases, there was a span of 17 bases. CDR3 sequence reads: CASSLERRAWRNTF. Written as DNA, the CDR3 is TGTGCCAGCAGCTTAGAAAGACGGGCGTGGAGGAACACCTTC.

V usage is TRBV11-3 and J usage is TRBJ1-3; 10 bases are shared with TRBD1. The junction had 12 bases not matched to a gene; V was cut back by 1 base and J by 0 bases. This CDR3 contains 20 residues. Germline CDR1 reads SGHNT; CDR2 reads YENEEA. CDR3 nucleotides: TGTGCCAGCAGCTTAGGTCCGGGACAGGGGTCATACAACTCTGGAAACACCATATATTTT. Its translation: CASSLGPGQGSYNSGNTIYF.

The rearrangement joins TRBV19 to TRBJ1-2, with 8 bases lining up with TRBD1. After removal of 4 bases from V and 7 bases from J, the junction contained 5 bases not matched to a gene. There are 13 residues in the CDR3. CDR1 is LNHDA, CDR2 SQIVND, per germline (reference sequence). CDR3: CASSTGQGGGYTF. The CDR3 nucleotides are TGTGCCAGTAGTACCGGACAGGGTGGTGGCTACACCTTC. The variable domain in full, completed from reference TRBV19 and TRBJ1-2, reads DGGITQSPKYLFRKEGQNVTLSCEQNLNHDAMYWYRQDPGQGLRLIYYSQIVNDFQKGDIAEGYSVSREKKESFPLTVTSAQKNPTAFYLCASSTGQGGGYTFGSGTRLTVV.

This clone was detected once. The gene calls are TRBV18 and TRBJ1-1; TRBD1 might be the D (5 bases). CDR3 size: 14 residues. Trimming shortened V by 6 bases and J by 5 bases, and 16 bases separated the two germline ends. Germline V gene sequence: CDR1 KGHSH, CDR2 LQKENI. CDR3 residues: CASSANGGWTEAFF. CDR3 DNA sequence: TGTGCCAGCTCGGCAAACGGGGGTTGGACTGAAGCTTTCTTT.

The J gene is TRBJ2-7, the V gene TRBV29-1; 9 nucleotides agree with TRBD1. Trimming took 6 bases from V and 2 from J; bases not matched to a gene: 5. The CDR3 extends over 13 amino acids. Per the germline V gene, CDR1 is SQVTM and CDR2 is ANQGSEA. The CDR3: CSVSGTGTYEQYF. CDR3 coding DNA: TGCAGCGTCTCCGGGACAGGGACCTACGAGCAGTACTTC.

V and J are TRBV7-3 and TRBJ2-1, with TRBD1 matching over 7 bases. J gave up 0 bases and V 2 bases, and 1 base lay outside the gene matches. The CDR3 length is 15 residues. From germline, CDR1 is SGHTA and CDR2 FQGTGA. The CDR3 coding sequence is TGTGCCAGCAGCTTATCAGGGGGCTCCTACAATGAGCAGTTCTTC. It codes for CASSLSGGSYNEQFF.

The chain has TRBV30 and TRBJ1-6; D gene uncertain. The germline CDR1 and CDR2 sequences are GTSNPN and SVGIG (reference sequence). V was clipped by 3 bases and J by 1 base, with 4 bases between them. The CDR3 covers 13 residues. The CDR3 is CAWRGSYNSPLHF. CDR3 in DNA: TGTGCCTGGAGGGGTTCCTATAATTCACCCCTCCACTTT. Using reference TRBV30 and TRBJ1-6 for the parts outside the CDR3, the full variable domain is SQTIHQWPATLVQPVGSPLSLECTVEGTSNPNLYWYRQAAGRGLQLLFYSVGIGQISSEVPQNLSASRPQDRQFILSSKKLLLSDSGFYLCAWRGSYNSPLHFGNGTRLTVT.

The chain joins TRBV27 to TRBJ1-1, with 11 bases identical to TRBD1. The CDR3 contains 14 residues. Germline V CDR1 and CDR2: MNHEY, SMNVEV (reference sequence). With V trimmed by 4 bases and J by 10 bases, 8 bases remained unmatched. The CDR3 region has the DNA TGTGCCAGCAGTTACAGGACAGGGGGCGGTGGAGCTTTCTTT. Its protein product is CASSYRTGGGGAFF.

This clone was seen once. The chain couples TRBV5-5 to TRBJ1-3; D possibly corresponds to TRBD1 (5 bases). This CDR3 comprises 17 residues. CDR1 and CDR2 (germline): SGHKS, YYEKEE (reference sequence). Trimming removed 0 bases from V and 1 base from J, with 14 bases in between. The CDR3 is CASSLGISGGSGNTIYF. CDR3 nucleotides: TGTGCCAGCAGCTTGGGGATATCCGGGGGATCTGGAAACACCATATATTTT.

This chain connects TRBV5-6 to TRBJ1-4; TRBD1 aligns across 12 bases. Germline CDR1 and CDR2: SGHDT and YYEEEE. V lost 1 base and J lost 5; bases outside the gene matches: 6. This CDR3 comprises 17 residues. The CDR3 nucleotides are TGTGCCAGCAGCTTGATGGGACAGGGGGCTCAGAATGAAAAACTGTTTTTT. Its protein product is CASSLMGQGAQNEKLFF.